Below are 30 T cell receptor beta chains sequenced from a single sample in a study of early T cells in non-severe SARS-CoV-2 infection. MiXCR, applied by TCRdb to the 5' RACE reads, yields one record per CDR3 protein. The sample shows approximately 77,000 distinct CDR3 sequences, around 12% of them seen only once. Sample: whole blood, taken at baseline. The receptors shown here come from an adult who was a healthcare worker with PCR-confirmed SARS-CoV-2 infection or an uninfected control (not recorded which). The donor label of this sample is uncertain.

This clonotype was recorded many times. The gene calls are TRBV12-3 or TRBV12-4 and TRBJ1-1, with a tentative D call TRBD1 (5 bases). The CDR3 extends over 13 amino acids. Trimming removed 3 bases from V and 3 bases from J, with 8 bases in between. The CDR3 region is CASSFRVDTEAFF. The CDR3 DNA reads TGTGCCAGCAGTTTCAGGGTGGACACTGAAGCTTTCTTT.

The V and J genes are TRBV5-1 and TRBJ1-1; 7 bases align to TRBD1. This CDR3 spans 14 amino acids. J lost 5 bases, V lost 4 bases, and 8 bases had no gene match. From germline, CDR1 is SGHRS and CDR2 YFSETQ. CDR3: CASSTEQGGTEAFF. The CDR3 DNA sequence: TGCGCCAGCAGCACCGAGCAGGGGGGGACTGAAGCTTTCTTT.

The chain is built from TRBV4-3 and TRBJ1-5, with 7 bases fitting TRBD1. Per germline, CDR1 LGHNA and CDR2 YSLEER. V shed 5 bases and J 5 bases; nucleotides not matched to a gene: 3. The CDR3 contains 13 residues. DNA of the CDR3: TGCGCCAGCAGCTTCAGGGGGGATCAGCCCCAGCATTTT. Amino acid sequence: CASSFRGDQPQHF.

This clonotype came up many times. The chain joins TRBV12-3 or TRBV12-4 to TRBJ1-5, with D unclear. CDR3 size: 12 residues. Trimming pared 5 bases from V and 10 bases from J, leaving 12 bases between. The CDR3 reads CASSQAPSPQHF. CDR3 DNA: TGTGCCAGCAGTCAGGCCCCGTCACCCCAGCATTTT.

The chain joins TRBV5-4 to TRBJ2-1; D ambiguous. CDR1 SGHNT and CDR2 YYREEE come from the germline V gene (reference sequence). This CDR3 has 15 residues. The V end was cut by 4 bases, the J end by 1 base, with 12 bases between. CDR3 sequence reads: CASSLTPGSYNEQFF. The CDR3 DNA reads TGTGCCAGCAGCCTTACACCAGGATCCTACAATGAGCAGTTCTTC.

This clonotype was seen ten or more times. Here the CDR3 reads CAASTRSLDNEQFF. Here the CDR3 DNA reads TGTGCCGCCAGCACGCGGAGTCTCGACAATGAGCAGTTCTTC. This sequence joins TRBV6-2 or TRBV6-3 and TRBJ2-1, with D uncertain. Looked up from germline, CDR1 is MNHEY and CDR2 is SVGEGT. Trimming cost V 11 bases and J 5 bases, with 19 bases left between them. The CDR3 has 14 residues.

This clonotype came up a few times. Here the CDR3 reads CASKIRQADYGYTF. The DNA for the CDR3 is TGTGCCAGCAAGATAAGACAGGCGGACTATGGCTACACCTTC. The chain couples TRBV6-5 to TRBJ1-2; tentatively, D is TRBD1 (6 bases). From germline, CDR1 is MNHEY and CDR2 SVGAGI. V lost 7 bases to trimming and J lost 3 bases, with 15 bases between them. The CDR3 totals 14 residues.

The V call is TRBV11-3, the J call TRBJ2-3; 7 nucleotides line up with TRBD2. Germline V gene lookup returns CDR1 SGHNT and CDR2 YENEEA. The CDR3 runs to 16 residues. The J segment lost 2 bases and the V segment lost 4 bases, leaving 9 bases of the junction unmatched. The CDR3 nucleotides read TGTGCCAGCAGCTCTATCATCGGGGGGTCCACAGATACGCAGTATTTT. Protein product: CASSSIIGGSTDTQYF.

The chain couples TRBV21-1 to TRBJ2-2; TRBD1 is the table's D call, not checked against the DNA. TRBV21-1 is classified as a pseudogene. CDR3 size: 19 residues. CDR3 loop: CASSKVNYRDRASTGELFF. The CDR3, as DNA: TGTGCCAGCAGCAAAGTGAATTACCGGGACAGGGCATCCACCGGGGAGCTGTTTTTT.

The J gene is TRBJ1-1, the V gene TRBV12-3 or TRBV12-4; perhaps TRBD1 as D (6 bases). V gave up 6 bases and J gave up 5 bases, with 16 bases separating them. The CDR3 consists of 14 residues. In DNA, the CDR3 is TGTGCCAGCAGAGTGCGGGGGCTGGGGACTGAAGCTTTCTTT. Translating it yields CASRVRGLGTEAFF.

The rearrangement joins TRBV7-3 to TRBJ1-1, with D unclear. Germline V CDR1 and CDR2: SGHTA, FQGTGA. There are 14 residues in the CDR3. Trimming left V 0 bases short and J 5 bases short, with 10 bases between. CDR3 loop: CASSLTAGGTEAFF. CDR3 DNA: TGTGCCAGCAGCTTAACAGCCGGTGGAACTGAAGCTTTCTTT.

The chain links TRBV29-1 to TRBJ2-7; a possible D gene is TRBD2 (6 bases). V was shortened by 4 bases and J by 6 bases, with 13 bases between the two germline ends. The germline gives CDR1 SQVTM, CDR2 ANQGSEA. CDR3 length: 12 residues. The CDR3 DNA reads as TGCAGCGTTGGTAGCGGTGTAGGCGAGCAGTACTTC. Its translation is CSVGSGVGEQYF.

This chain links TRBV10-3 with TRBJ2-3; the match to TRBD1 covers 11 bases. V shed 6 bases and J 2 bases; nucleotides not matched to a gene: 13. There are 18 residues in the CDR3. In germline, CDR1 is ENHRY, CDR2 SYGVKD. The chain's CDR3 is CAIRPDRGRSLDTDTQYF. CDR3 nucleotide sequence: TGTGCCATCAGACCGGACAGGGGGCGCAGTTTGGACACAGATACGCAGTATTTT.

The CDR3 DNA follows: TGTGCCAGCAGCTTGTCTCCGAGCACAGATACGCAGTATTTT. Amino acid sequence: CASSLSPSTDTQYF. The V and J genes are TRBV5-6 and TRBJ2-3; D remains unclear. The length of the CDR3 is 14 residues. With 1 base removed from V and 0 bases from J, the gap between germline ends came to 6 bases. Germline CDR1 reads SGHDT; CDR2 reads YYEEEE. Looking up the rest from reference TRBV5-6 and TRBJ2-3 gives the full variable domain: DAGVTQSPTHLIKTRGQQVTLRCSPKSGHDTVSWYQQALGQGPQFIFQYYEEEERQRGNFPDRFSGHQFPNYSSELNVNALLLGDSALYLCASSLSPSTDTQYFGPGTRLTVL.

The chain joins TRBV3-1 to TRBJ2-2; D unresolved. The CDR3 covers 16 residues. V was cut by 3 bases and J by 3 bases, with 14 bases left in between. Per germline, CDR1 LGHDT and CDR2 YNNKEL (reference sequence). CDR3 sequence: CASSQAGPADTGELFF. DNA of the CDR3: TGTGCCAGCAGCCAGGCCGGGCCGGCGGACACCGGGGAGCTGTTTTTT.

The chain links TRBV3-1 to TRBJ2-3; D remains unclear. CDR1 and CDR2 from the germline V gene are LGHDT and YNNKEL (reference sequence). The V and J ends lost 1 base and 0 bases respectively, with 8 bases between them. The CDR3 runs 15 residues. CDR3 sequence reads: CASSQVGYSTDTQYF. The CDR3 DNA reads TGTGCCAGCAGCCAAGTCGGCTACAGCACAGATACGCAGTATTTT.

The chain uses TRBV7-9 and TRBJ2-5; 7 bases line up with TRBD1. CDR1 is SEHNR and CDR2 is FQNEAQ in the germline V gene (reference sequence). V lost 1 base, J lost 3 bases, and 5 bases stayed unmatched. The CDR3 is made up of 15 amino acids. CDR3 sequence reads: CASSLEGARKETQYF. In nucleotides, the CDR3 is TGTGCCAGCAGCTTAGAGGGGGCCAGGAAAGAGACCCAGTACTTC.

The J gene is TRBJ1-1, the V gene TRBV5-5; the match to TRBD1 covers 7 bases. With 0 bases clipped from V and 4 bases from J, the junction kept 6 bases outside the gene matches. Germline-derived CDR1 and CDR2 are SGHKS and YYEKEE (reference sequence). The CDR3 runs to 15 residues. The CDR3 sequence: CASSLVPGGPTEAFF. CDR3 in DNA: TGTGCCAGCAGCTTGGTGCCAGGGGGTCCCACTGAAGCTTTCTTT.

This clonotype came up a few times. The CDR3 loop reads CASSYAEISSNEQFF. As DNA, the CDR3 is TGTGCCAGCAGTTACGCTGAGATAAGCTCGAATGAGCAGTTCTTC. The rearrangement uses TRBV6-5 and TRBJ2-1; D is ambiguous. Deletions cut 2 bases from V and 7 bases from J, with 15 bases between. Germline V gene lookup returns CDR1 MNHEY and CDR2 SVGAGI. CDR3 size: 15 residues.

The chain combines TRBV12-5 with TRBJ2-5, with 7 bases lining up with TRBD1. Germline V lookup: CDR1 LGHNT, CDR2 FRNRAP. V was pared by 6 bases and J by 4 bases, with 8 bases of the junction left unmatched. The CDR3 loop spans 14 amino acids. The DNA for the CDR3 is TGTGCTAGTGGGCGAGGGGGCTCGGTAGAGACCCAGTACTTC. Translated, it gives CASGRGGSVETQYF. Filled out from reference TRBV12-5 and TRBJ2-5, the complete variable domain reads DARVTQTPRHKVTEMGQEVTMRCQPILGHNTVFWYRQTMMQGLELLAYFRNRAPLDDSGMPKDRFSAEMPDATLATLKIQPSEPRDSAVYFCASGRGGSVETQYFGPGTRLLVL.

The V call is TRBV14, the J call TRBJ2-5; D is unresolved. Trimming cost V 1 base and J 0 bases, with 15 bases left between them. The germline gives CDR1 SGHDN, CDR2 FVKESK. CDR3 length: 17 residues. The CDR3 region is CASSQGLARAHQETQYF. The CDR3 DNA sequence: TGTGCCAGCAGCCAAGGACTTGCTCGGGCCCACCAAGAGACCCAGTACTTC.

The J gene is TRBJ2-7, the V gene TRBV24-1; maybe TRBD1 (6 bases). The CDR3 loop spans 17 amino acids. The V gene's germline CDR1 is KGHDR and CDR2 SFDVKD. Trimming shortened V by 2 bases and J by 3 bases, and 19 bases separated the two germline ends. DNA of the CDR3: TGTGCCACCAGTGATTCGTTACGAAGTGGACAGATCTACGAGCAGTACTTC. Its translation is CATSDSLRSGQIYEQYF.

A few counts support this clonotype. The chain is built from TRBV20-1 and TRBJ2-3, with D unclear. Looked up from germline, CDR1 is DFQATT and CDR2 is SNEGSKA (reference sequence). V was pared by 3 bases and J by 1 base, with 8 bases between. The CDR3 spans 13 residues. The CDR3: CSARLAGTDTQYF. The CDR3 DNA sequence: TGCAGTGCTAGGCTTGCAGGCACAGATACGCAGTATTTT.

DNA for the CDR3: TGTGCCAGCAGGAAAGCGGGAGGGCCTTACGAGCAGTACTTC. Its protein product is CASRKAGGPYEQYF. This chain uses TRBV13 with TRBJ2-7, with 10 nucleotides matching TRBD2. Germline CDR1 PRHDT, CDR2 FYEKMQ (reference sequence). Trimming at V came to 6 bases and at J to 4 bases, leaving 6 bases not matched to a gene. CDR3 length: 14 residues.

The rearrangement joins TRBV7-3 to TRBJ1-1; TRBD1 matches 9 bases. The CDR3 is 15 residues long. Trimming cost V 2 bases and J 3 bases; bases outside gene matches: 4. Germline V CDR1 and CDR2: SGHTA, FQGTGA. CDR3 in amino acids: CASSLGTGQYTEAFF. CDR3 in DNA: TGTGCCAGCAGCTTAGGGACAGGGCAGTACACTGAAGCTTTCTTT.

This clonotype was found many times. This chain connects TRBV4-2 to TRBJ2-3; 9 nucleotides agree with TRBD2. The CDR3 runs to 15 residues. Per germline, CDR1 LGHNA and CDR2 YNFKEQ. V was clipped by 1 base and J by 6 bases; unmatched bases: 5. The CDR3 coding sequence is TGTGCCAGCAGCCAAGGGCTAGCGGGGCCTGATACGCAGTATTTT. Translated: CASSQGLAGPDTQYF.

This clonotype was counted a few times. The J gene is TRBJ2-3, the V gene TRBV18, with D unclear. This CDR3 contains 14 residues. V lost 6 bases and J 1 base, leaving 11 bases between the germline ends. Germline V gives CDR1 KGHSH, CDR2 LQKENI. In nucleotides, the CDR3 is TGTGCCAGCTCGCTAAACCCCCGCACAGATACGCAGTATTTT. It is translated as CASSLNPRTDTQYF.

This clonotype was counted only a few times. This chain links TRBV2 with TRBJ2-4, with 7 bases matching TRBD2. Trimming cost V 7 bases and J 8 bases; bases outside gene matches: 5. This CDR3 contains 12 residues. Germline V gene lookup returns CDR1 SNHLY and CDR2 FYNNEI. CDR3 residues: CASKRLADIQYF. DNA of the CDR3: TGTGCCAGCAAGCGACTAGCCGACATTCAGTACTTC. Together with reference TRBV2 and TRBJ2-4, the CDR3 gives the full variable domain: EPEVTQTPSHQVTQMGQEVILRCVPISNHLYFYWYRQILGQKVEFLVSFYNNEISEKSEIFDDQFSVERPDGSNFTLKIRSTKLEDSAMYFCASKRLADIQYFGAGTRLSVL.

This clonotype has a count of ten or more. The chain has TRBV18 and TRBJ1-2, with TRBD1 as a possible D gene (5 bases). CDR3 length: 14 amino acids. The germline V and J ends were trimmed by 8 bases and 5 bases, with 18 bases remaining between them. Per the germline V gene, CDR1 is KGHSH and CDR2 is LQKENI. DNA for the CDR3: TGTGCCAGCGGGGAACGGGACGGACTTTATGGCTACACCTTC. Amino acids: CASGERDGLYGYTF.

J is TRBJ2-5 and V is TRBV7-9, with TRBD2 matching over 11 bases. Germline V gene lookup returns CDR1 SEHNR and CDR2 FQNEAQ (reference sequence). The trim removed 3 bases at V and 12 bases at J, leaving 12 bases unmatched. The CDR3 spans 15 residues. CDR3 residues: CASSLAGVAGGPEYF. CDR3 DNA: TGTGCCAGCAGCTTGGCAGGAGTAGCGGGGGGGCCGGAGTACTTC.